The rows below give T cell receptor beta chains drawn from one sample of a study of shared clonotypes between healthy human individuals. The protocol was immunoSEQ multiplex PCR, while the TCRdb copy is restricted to in-frame clones and leaves out a portion. Of around 2,000,000 clones in the sample, 90% to 95% were seen once. Sample: naive CD4+ T cells sorted from blood. These receptors were taken from a man between 18 and 29 years old in good health. CDR3s include the opening cysteine and the closing phenylalanine or tryptophan. The D gene is left open where the match is weak. Rows may omit the clone size; those that give it use once, few, many or a size class.

j_gene | v_gene | abundance | d_gene | CDR3nt | CDR3aa
TRBJ2-7 | TRBV4-1 | few | TRBD1 | TGCGCCAGCAGCCAGGGACAGGGGGCAGCCTACGAGCAGTACTTC | CASSQGQGAAYEQYF
TRBJ1-1 | TRBV29-1 | NA | NA | TGCAGCGTTGGTTATGGGGGGCTGCGGAGAACTGAAGCTTTCTTT | CSVGYGGLRRTEAFF
TRBJ1-1 | TRBV25-1 | NA | NA | TGTGCCAGCAGTGGTTTGTGGGGGAACACTGAAGCTTTCTTT | CASSGLWGNTEAFF
TRBJ1-2 | TRBV6-5 | NA | NA | TGTGCCAGCAGTTACTCGAAGGCAATCGGTGGCTACACCTTC | CASSYSKAIGGYTF
TRBJ1-3 | TRBV18 | NA | NA | TGTGCCAGCTCACCACTCCCCCTCGGCTCTGGAAACACCATATATTTT | CASSPLPLGSGNTIYF
TRBJ2-2 | TRBV7-3 | NA | NA | TGTGCCAGCAGGAAAAGCGGGTCGAACACCGGGGAGCTGTTTTTT | CASRKSGSNTGELFF
TRBJ2-5 | TRBV7-2 | NA | NA | TGTGCCAGCAGCTTAGCGGGACCTTACCAAGAGACCCAGTACTTC | CASSLAGPYQETQYF
TRBJ2-1 | TRBV7-9 | NA | TRBD2 | TGTGCCAGCAGCCGGGGACTAGGCTCCTACAATGAGCAGTTCTTC | CASSRGLGSYNEQFF
TRBJ1-6 | TRBV9 | NA | NA | TGTGCCAGCAGCCGCGGGACAAGGGGGGATTCACCCCTCCACTTT | CASSRGTRGDSPLHF
TRBJ2-1 | TRBV27 | NA | NA | TGTGCCAGCAGTCAAGACGCGGGGTACAATGAGCAGTTCTTC | CASSQDAGYNEQFF
TRBJ2-7 | TRBV10-1 | NA | TRBD1 | TGCGCCAGCAGTGCGGGACAGGGGGTCGGCGAGCAGTACTTC | CASSAGQGVGEQYF
TRBJ2-2 | TRBV7-2 | NA | NA | TGTGCCACCCGGGCGGCGGGCCGTAACACCGGGGAGCTGTTTTTT | CATRAAGRNTGELFF
TRBJ2-1 | TRBV6-6 | NA | NA | TGTGCCAGTTGCGAACAGGATCGGAATGAGCAGTTCTTC | CASCEQDRNEQFF
TRBJ2-1 | TRBV6-1 | NA | NA | TGTGCCAGCAGTGATCGAGTGTACTACAATGAGCAGTTCTTC | CASSDRVYYNEQFF
TRBJ2-1 | TRBV2 | NA | TRBD1 | TGTGCCAGCCAGGGGGCGGGCTTATCCTACAATGAGCAGTTCTTC | CASQGAGLSYNEQFF
TRBJ2-7 | TRBV6-6 | NA | TRBD2 | TGTGCCACCTCCCCGGGACTAGCGGGAAGCTCCTACGAGCAGTACTTC | CATSPGLAGSSYEQYF
TRBJ1-6 | TRBV6-1 | NA | TRBD1 | TGTGCCAGTAGGGACAGGGGGCTCGGTTCACCCCTCCACTTT | CASRDRGLGSPLHF
TRBJ2-2 | TRBV7-8 | NA | TRBD2 | TGTGCCAGCAGCCTCAGCGGGGTAGCGGGGAACACCGGGGAGCTGTTTTTT | CASSLSGVAGNTGELFF
TRBJ1-1 | TRBV7-9 | NA | NA | TGTGCCAGCAGCTTAGCGGGACTCCTGAACACTGAAGCTTTCTTT | CASSLAGLLNTEAFF
TRBJ1-5 | TRBV9 | NA | NA | TGTGCCAGCAGCGTAGGAGCAGTAAATCAGCCCCAGCATTTT | CASSVGAVNQPQHF
TRBJ2-1 | TRBV20-1 | once | NA | TGCAGTGCTAGCTGGAGGGGTGAGCAGTTCTTC | CSASWRGEQFF
TRBJ2-2 | TRBV2 | NA | NA | TGTGCCAGCAGTGAATTCAGGACATCCGGGGAGCTGTTTTTT | CASSEFRTSGELFF
TRBJ2-7 | TRBV7-2 | NA | TRBD2 | TGTGCCAGCATGGTAGCGGGAGGAGGTTACGAGCAGTACTTC | CASMVAGGGYEQYF
TRBJ2-2 | TRBV5-1 | NA | NA | TGCGCCAGCAGCTTGGTTCGTGGGAGTGGCGGGGAGCTGTTTTTT | CASSLVRGSGGELFF
TRBJ2-5 | TRBV5-1 | NA | NA | TGCGCCAGCAGCCCCCGGCTACCTCAAGTTCGGGAGACCCAGTACTTC | CASSPRLPQVRETQYF
TRBJ1-3 | TRBV7-9 | NA | TRBD1 | TGTGCCAGCAGCCCGCGGACAGGGAAACACTCTGGAAACACCATATATTTT | CASSPRTGKHSGNTIYF
TRBJ1-2 | TRBV13 | NA | NA | TGTGCCAGCAGCTTCGCAGGGTTGGATGGCTACACCTTC | CASSFAGLDGYTF
TRBJ2-1 | TRBV19 | NA | NA | TGTGCCAGTAGTATAGGGACTTCGCCCTACAATGAGCAGTTCTTC | CASSIGTSPYNEQFF
TRBJ2-1 | TRBV7-2 | NA | NA | TGTGCCAGCAGAGAGAGATTCACCTACAATGAGCAGTTCTTC | CASRERFTYNEQFF
TRBJ2-6 | TRBV5-4 | NA | NA | TGTGCCAGCAGCTACCTCGGGGCTGGGGCCAACGTCCTGACTTTC | CASSYLGAGANVLTF
TRBJ2-1 | TRBV5-4 | NA | NA | TGTGCCAGCACCAATCAGGGGCGGGGGCCCAATGAGCAGTTCTTC | CASTNQGRGPNEQFF
TRBJ2-3 | TRBV7-9 | NA | TRBD2 | TGTGCCAGCAGCTTAGACCCTAGCGGGAGTTCGACAGATACGCAGTATTTT | CASSLDPSGSSTDTQYF
TRBJ1-2 | TRBV5-5 | NA | TRBD1 | TGTGCCAGCAGCGAACAGGGGTCTGTAGGCTACACCTTC | CASSEQGSVGYTF
TRBJ1-6 | TRBV7-2 | once | TRBD1 | TGTGCCAGCAGCTCACAGGGGGACTATAATTCACCCCTCCACTTT | CASSSQGDYNSPLHF
TRBJ1-6 | TRBV7-9 | few | NA | TGTGCCAGCAGCCTTGGGAATTCACCCCTCCACTTT | CASSLGNSPLHF
TRBJ2-1 | TRBV6-5 | NA | TRBD2 | TGTGCCAGCAGTTACGTAGCTAGCGGGAGCAATGAGCAGTTCTTC | CASSYVASGSNEQFF
TRBJ2-7 | TRBV6-1 | NA | NA | TGTGCCAGCAGTGAAAGCAGGGATTCTTACGAGCAGTACTTC | CASSESRDSYEQYF
TRBJ2-3 | TRBV27 | NA | NA | TGTGCCAGCAGTCCCCGGGATCCCCGGGATACGCAGTATTTT | CASSPRDPRDTQYF
TRBJ2-7 | TRBV2 | NA | TRBD1 | TGTGCCAGCAGTACCGGGACAGGGACCCACGAGCAGTACTTC | CASSTGTGTHEQYF
TRBJ2-7 | TRBV15 | NA | NA | TGTGCCACCAGCAGCAGGGTCACCTACGAGCAGTACTTC | CATSSRVTYEQYF
TRBJ2-1 | TRBV14 | NA | NA | TGTGCCAGCAGCCAAGATCGGGCAGTTTCTGGCTACAATGAGCAGTTCTTC | CASSQDRAVSGYNEQFF
TRBJ1-2 | TRBV5-1 | NA | NA | TGCGCCAGCAGCTTGACGACCAATGGCTACACCTTC | CASSLTTNGYTF
TRBJ2-7 | TRBV12-5 | NA | TRBD2 | TGTGCTAGTGGCGTGGCTAGCGGGATTAACACCTACGAGCAGTACTTC | CASGVASGINTYEQYF
TRBJ1-5 | TRBV5-4 | NA | NA | TGTGCCAGCAGCTTGGGTGGGCAGCGCAATCAGCCCCAGCATTTT | CASSLGGQRNQPQHF
TRBJ2-5 | TRBV28 | NA | TRBD1 | TGTGCCAGCAGTTTAGTTGTGGCAGGGGGCTGGGGGGAGACCCAGTACTTC | CASSLVVAGGWGETQYF
TRBJ1-5 | TRBV10-3 | NA | NA | TGTGCCATCAGTGTATATAGCAATCAGCCCCAGCATTTT | CAISVYSNQPQHF
TRBJ1-2 | TRBV20-1 | NA | TRBD1 | TGCAGTGCGAGGACAGGTCGTGGCTACACCTTC | CSARTGRGYTF
TRBJ2-1 | TRBV4-3 | NA | TRBD1 | TGCGCCAGCAGCCAAGGGACAGGGGGGTCCTACAATGAGCAGTTCTTC | CASSQGTGGSYNEQFF
TRBJ1-2 | TRBV18 | NA | NA | TGTGCCAGCTCACCCCTCACACCTAACTATGGCTACACCTTC | CASSPLTPNYGYTF
TRBJ2-3 | TRBV11-1 | NA | NA | TGTGCCAGCAGCTTAGCGCCCAGCACAGATACGCAGTATTTT | CASSLAPSTDTQYF
TRBJ2-5 | TRBV20-1 | NA | NA | TGCAGTGCTAGGTCGGTGGAGACCCAGTACTTC | CSARSVETQYF
TRBJ1-6 | TRBV6-5 | NA | NA | TGTGCCAGCAGTAAAAACTCTCCAGGAACACCCCTCCACTTT | CASSKNSPGTPLHF
TRBJ1-4 | TRBV11-2 | NA | NA | TGTGCCAGCAGCTTAGAAGGGTGGGCTAATGAAAAACTGTTTTTT | CASSLEGWANEKLFF
TRBJ2-6 | TRBV7-2 | NA | NA | TGTGCCAGCAGAGTTACAGGGACAGGGGCCAACGTCCTGACTTTC | CASRVTGTGANVLTF
TRBJ1-1 | TRBV29-1 | NA | NA | TGCAGCGTTCAAGGGCGCTTGGGCACTGAAGCTTTCTTT | CSVQGRLGTEAFF
TRBJ1-5 | TRBV9 | NA | TRBD1 | TGTGCCAGCAGCGCCGGGACAGGGGGCGGTTCTAGCAATCAGCCCCAGCATTTT | CASSAGTGGGSSNQPQHF
TRBJ1-5 | TRBV11-2 | NA | NA | TGTGCCAGCAGCTTAGGGCAGGCCAATCAGCCCCAGCATTTT | CASSLGQANQPQHF
TRBJ2-7 | TRBV6-1 | NA | NA | TGTGCCAGCAGTGAAGCGCTTCGGGGCGACGAGCAGTACTTC | CASSEALRGDEQYF
TRBJ2-3 | TRBV6-1 | NA | TRBD2 | TGTGCCAGCCTCTTACTAGCGGGGGGGCAGCCGTATTTT | CASLLLAGGQPYF
TRBJ2-5 | TRBV4-1 | NA | TRBD1 | TGCGCCAGCAGCACAGGACAGGGGTTTGAGACCCAGTACTTC | CASSTGQGFETQYF